A selection of T cell receptor beta chains follows, all from one sample in a study of blood T cell repertoires in COVID-19. This table comes from immunoSEQ multiplex PCR, and its TCRdb copy is limited to in-frame clones, with some not included. Among 300,000 to 350,000 clones, over 75% were seen once, and the ten largest hold more than 5%. Sample: PBMCs or T cells enriched from blood (not recorded which). The receptors shown here come from a man aged 30 to 45 who had recovered from COVID-19. The CDR3 runs from the conserved cysteine through the conserved F or W.

TRBJ2-2	TRBV19	CASSIDRTRELFF
TRBJ1-2	TRBV12-3/TRBV12-4	CASDGQLYGYTF
TRBJ2-7	TRBV14	CASSQDRGPSETYEQYF
TRBJ2-7	TRBV5-1	CASSLGQDYEQYF
TRBJ2-5	TRBV3-1/TRBV3-2	CASSQGTSHQETQYF
TRBJ1-2	TRBV28	CASSPGQGMYNGYTF
TRBJ2-5	TRBV27	CASSFQGPETQYF
TRBJ1-1	TRBV9	CASSVGDRDMNTEAFF
TRBJ2-3	TRBV14	CASSHSDTQYF
TRBJ2-7	TRBV29-1	CSVGETTGSYEQYF
TRBJ2-1	TRBV2	CASYWSFKDEQFF
TRBJ1-4	TRBV28	CASSPTQGAYEKLFF
TRBJ1-6	TRBV4-1	CASSLQTGAGAPLHF
TRBJ1-5	TRBV9	CASSVATGPWEPQHF
TRBJ2-4	TRBV6-1	CASSDIGQAKLAKNIQYF
TRBJ1-5	TRBV19	CASSLDRGDGNQPQHF
TRBJ2-1	TRBV6-4	CASSADRVSSEQFF
TRBJ1-6	TRBV11-2	CASSLVNRGNSPLHF
TRBJ1-1	TRBV2	CASRSTGGGTEAFF
TRBJ1-2	TRBV7-2	CASSLPGPYGYTF
TRBJ2-5	TRBV5-4	CASSLGLAGKQETQYF
TRBJ2-7	TRBV5-1	CASSLTGAGPYEQYF
TRBJ1-2	TRBV6-6	CASSQQGIKGYTF
TRBJ1-2	TRBV7-9	CASSFPGQGANGYTF
TRBJ1-4	TRBV5-4	CASSLGQGIDEKLFF
TRBJ2-2	TRBV5-1	CASSQTGGIGTGELFF
TRBJ2-1	TRBV15	CATSLMQVHEQFF
TRBJ1-6	TRBV27	CASSSSTGGAGYNSPLHF
TRBJ2-2	TRBV10-1	CASSGLAGVSTGELFF
TRBJ1-1	TRBV9	CASRVGTANTEAFF
TRBJ2-1	TRBV13	CASSFRDRGRNEQFF
TRBJ2-7	TRBV28	CASSLSPPSGGGSYEQYF
TRBJ2-3	TRBV14	CASSQIGGGDTQYF
TRBJ2-1	TRBV10-2	CASKGVGNEQFF
TRBJ2-7	TRBV5-1	CASSQTASYEQYF
TRBJ1-6	TRBV28	CASSLSQGGMSNSPLHF
TRBJ2-7	TRBV4-1	CASSQPQEGHEQYF
TRBJ2-1	TRBV7-3	CASSLSLAASYNEQFF
TRBJ2-5	TRBV5-1	CASSLAFQETQYF
TRBJ2-1	TRBV28	CASIASGVGSYNEQFF
TRBJ2-2	TRBV7-9	CASSLATGSNTGELFF
TRBJ1-4	TRBV5-1	CASSFQGAANEKLFF
TRBJ1-6	TRBV11-2	CASSFPPGEPSVNSPLHF
TRBJ1-1	TRBV7-9	CASSLGAGYTEAFF
TRBJ2-5	TRBV5-1	CASSPTGSGETQYF
TRBJ2-7	TRBV7-9	CASSPQTSFYEQYF
TRBJ2-3	TRBV2	CASNGGAVDTQYF
TRBJ1-2	TRBV5-8	CASSFQGNYGYTF
TRBJ1-1	TRBV5-1	CASSLEASGVGVEAFF
TRBJ2-7	TRBV5-1	CASSLGSGVQSYEQYF
TRBJ2-7	TRBV5-4	CASIKLRSYEQYF
TRBJ1-1	TRBV7-9	CASSLQQGATEAFF
TRBJ1-2	TRBV7-9	CASRVDSNYGYTF